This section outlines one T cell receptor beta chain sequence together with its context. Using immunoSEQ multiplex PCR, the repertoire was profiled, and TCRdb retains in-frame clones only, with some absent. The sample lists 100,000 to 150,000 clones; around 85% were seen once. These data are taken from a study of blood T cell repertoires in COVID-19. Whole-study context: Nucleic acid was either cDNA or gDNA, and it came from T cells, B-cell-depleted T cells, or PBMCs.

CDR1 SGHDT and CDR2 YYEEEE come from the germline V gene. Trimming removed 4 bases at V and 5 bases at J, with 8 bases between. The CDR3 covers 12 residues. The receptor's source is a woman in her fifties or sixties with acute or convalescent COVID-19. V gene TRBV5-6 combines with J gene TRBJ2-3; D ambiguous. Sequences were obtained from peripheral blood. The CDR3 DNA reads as TGTGCCAGCAGCATCGAGGAAGATACGCAGTATTTT. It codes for CASSIEEDTQYF.